The source of this TCR beta chain is a study of beta chain features in type 1 diabetes. The CDR3 has 17 residues. Unmatched junction bases numbered 9, after V lost 3 bases and J lost 0 bases. The investigators reverse transcribed all of the isolated RNA, so they sequenced expressed TCRB transcripts. Profiled with immunoSEQ multiplex PCR; TCRdb holds only in-frame clones, not every one. This table holds 150,000 to 190,000 clones, roughly 11% found once. This receptor was identified in a man between 18 and 29 years old in good health. The chain is built from TRBV23-1 and TRBJ1-1; 8 bases map to TRBD1. TRBV23-1 is designated an ORF whose function remains uncertain. Material for sequencing was central memory CD4+ T cells from blood. CDR3 in DNA: TGCGCCAGCAGTCAGTACGGGACAGGAGTCATGAACACTGAAGCTTTCTTT. Its protein product is CASSQYGTGVMNTEAFF.